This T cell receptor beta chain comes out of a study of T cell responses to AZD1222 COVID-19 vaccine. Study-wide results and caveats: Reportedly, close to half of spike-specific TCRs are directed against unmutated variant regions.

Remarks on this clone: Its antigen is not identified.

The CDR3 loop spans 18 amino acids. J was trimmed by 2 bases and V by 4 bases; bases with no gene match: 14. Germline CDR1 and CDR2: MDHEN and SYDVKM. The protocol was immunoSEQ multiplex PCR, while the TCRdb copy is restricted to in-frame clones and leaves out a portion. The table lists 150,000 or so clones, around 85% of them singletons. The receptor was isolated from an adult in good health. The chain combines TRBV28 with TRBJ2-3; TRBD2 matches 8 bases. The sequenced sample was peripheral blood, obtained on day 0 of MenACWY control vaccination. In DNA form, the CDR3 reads TGTGCCAGCAGTTCATTAGCGGGGAACTTTAGAGACACAGATACGCAGTATTTT. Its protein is CASSSLAGNFRDTDTQYF.